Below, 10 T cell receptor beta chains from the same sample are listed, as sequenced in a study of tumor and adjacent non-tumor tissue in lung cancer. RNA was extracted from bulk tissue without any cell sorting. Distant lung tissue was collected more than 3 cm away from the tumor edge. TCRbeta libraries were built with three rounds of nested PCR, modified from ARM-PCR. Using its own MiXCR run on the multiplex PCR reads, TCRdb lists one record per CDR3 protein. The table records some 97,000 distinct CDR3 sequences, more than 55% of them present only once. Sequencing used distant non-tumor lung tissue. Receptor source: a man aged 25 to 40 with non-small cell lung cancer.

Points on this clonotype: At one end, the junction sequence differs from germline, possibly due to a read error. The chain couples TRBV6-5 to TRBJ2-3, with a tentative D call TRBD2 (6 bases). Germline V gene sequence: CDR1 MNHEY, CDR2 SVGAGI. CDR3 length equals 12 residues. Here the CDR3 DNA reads TGTGTCAGCAGTTACTCGGGAGATACGCGGTATTTT. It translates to CVSSYSGDTRYF.

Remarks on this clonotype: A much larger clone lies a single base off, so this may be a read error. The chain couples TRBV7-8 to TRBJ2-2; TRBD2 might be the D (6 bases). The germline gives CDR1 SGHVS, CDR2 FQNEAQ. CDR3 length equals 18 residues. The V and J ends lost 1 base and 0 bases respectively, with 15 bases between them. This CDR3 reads CASSLGLVGGSNTGELFF. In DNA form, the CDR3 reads TGTGCCAGCAGCTTAGGACTAGTGGGAGGTTCGAACACCGGGGAGCTGTTTTTT.

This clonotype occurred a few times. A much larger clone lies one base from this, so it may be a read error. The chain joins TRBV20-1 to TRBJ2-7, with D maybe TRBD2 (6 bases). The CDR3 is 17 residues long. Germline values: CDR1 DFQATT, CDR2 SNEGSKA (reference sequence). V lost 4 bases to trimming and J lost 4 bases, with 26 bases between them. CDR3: CSANREASRSLIYEQYF. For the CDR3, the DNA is TGCAGTGCTAATAGGGAGGCTTCTAGGTCCCTGATTTACGAGCAGTACTTC.

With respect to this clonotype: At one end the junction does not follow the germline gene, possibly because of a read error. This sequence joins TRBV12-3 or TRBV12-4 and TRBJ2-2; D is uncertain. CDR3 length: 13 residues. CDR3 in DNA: TGTGCCAGCTGTAAACAGTCGACCGTGGAGCTGTTTTTT. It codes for CASCKQSTVELFF.

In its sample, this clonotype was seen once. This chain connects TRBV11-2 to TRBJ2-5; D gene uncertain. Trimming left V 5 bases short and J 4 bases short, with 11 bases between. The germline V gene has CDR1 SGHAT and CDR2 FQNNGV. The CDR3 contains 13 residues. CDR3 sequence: CASSTHGLETQYF. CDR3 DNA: TGTGCCAGCAGCACGCATGGTCTAGAGACCCAGTACTTC.

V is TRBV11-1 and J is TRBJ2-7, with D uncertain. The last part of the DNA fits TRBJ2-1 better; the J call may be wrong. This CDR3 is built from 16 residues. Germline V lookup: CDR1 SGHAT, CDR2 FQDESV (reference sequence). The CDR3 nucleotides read TGTGCCAGCAGCCACCCCCGACATACGAAGGGCCACGAGCAGTTCTTC. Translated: CASSHPRHTKGHEQFF.

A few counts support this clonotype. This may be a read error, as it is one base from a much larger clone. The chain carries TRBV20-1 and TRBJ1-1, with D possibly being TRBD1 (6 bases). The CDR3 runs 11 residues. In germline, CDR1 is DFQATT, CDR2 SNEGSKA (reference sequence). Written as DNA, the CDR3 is TGCAGGGGCGTGGGGGGCACTGAAGTTTTCTTT. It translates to CRGVGGTEVFF.

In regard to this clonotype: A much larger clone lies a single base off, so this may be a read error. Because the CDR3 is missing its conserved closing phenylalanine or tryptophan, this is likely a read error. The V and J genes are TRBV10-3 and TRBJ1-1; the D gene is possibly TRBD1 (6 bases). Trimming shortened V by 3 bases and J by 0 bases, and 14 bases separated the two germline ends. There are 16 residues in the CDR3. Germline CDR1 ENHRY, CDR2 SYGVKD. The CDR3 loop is CAISDNNRVLNTEAFY. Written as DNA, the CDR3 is TGTGCCATCAGTGACAACAACAGGGTATTGAACACTGAAGCTTTCTAT.

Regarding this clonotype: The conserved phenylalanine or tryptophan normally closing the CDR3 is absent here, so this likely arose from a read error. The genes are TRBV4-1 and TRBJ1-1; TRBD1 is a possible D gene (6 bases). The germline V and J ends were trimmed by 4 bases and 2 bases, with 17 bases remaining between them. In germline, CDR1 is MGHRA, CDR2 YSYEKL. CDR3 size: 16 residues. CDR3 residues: CASSPSGQHLNTEAFL. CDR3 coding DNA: TGCGCCAGCAGCCCTTCCGGACAGCATCTAAACACTGAAGCTTTCCTT.

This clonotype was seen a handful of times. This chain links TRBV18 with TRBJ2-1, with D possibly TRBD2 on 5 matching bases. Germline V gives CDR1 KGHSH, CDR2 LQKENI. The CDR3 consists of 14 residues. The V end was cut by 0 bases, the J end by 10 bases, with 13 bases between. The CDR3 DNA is TGTGCCAGCTCACCACCGTCGGGGATCGGCGAGCAGTTCTTC. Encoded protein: CASSPPSGIGEQFF. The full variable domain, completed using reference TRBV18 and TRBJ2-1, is NAGVMQNPRHLVRRRGQEARLRCSPMKGHSHVYWYRQLPEEGLKFMVYLQKENIIDESGMPKERFSAEFPKEGPSILRIQQVVRGDSAAYFCASSPPSGIGEQFFGPGTRLTVL.